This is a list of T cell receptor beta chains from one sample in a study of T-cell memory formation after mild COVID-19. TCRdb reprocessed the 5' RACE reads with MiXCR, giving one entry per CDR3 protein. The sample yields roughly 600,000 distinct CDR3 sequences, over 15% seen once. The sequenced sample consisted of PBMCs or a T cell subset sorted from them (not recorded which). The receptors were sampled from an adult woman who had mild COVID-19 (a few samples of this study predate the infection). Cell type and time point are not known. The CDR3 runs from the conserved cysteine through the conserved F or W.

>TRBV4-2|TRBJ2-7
CASSQDIAGVGEQYF
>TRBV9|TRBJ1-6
CASSPRTGQGNSPLHF
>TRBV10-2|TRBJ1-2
CASLAPTSNYGYTF
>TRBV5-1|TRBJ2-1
CASSYRLAGYNEQFF
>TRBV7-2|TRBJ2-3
CASGRDGDTQYF
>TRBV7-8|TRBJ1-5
CASSLAWTGLSNQPQHF
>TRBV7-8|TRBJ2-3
CASSSIPLDYFPSTDTQYF
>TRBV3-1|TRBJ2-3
CASTGSGGTDTQYF
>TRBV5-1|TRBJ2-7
CASSLRLGGGQSSYEQYF
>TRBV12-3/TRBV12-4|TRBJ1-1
CASATQQFMNTEAFF
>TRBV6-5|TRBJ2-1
CASSYSKVGRADEQFF
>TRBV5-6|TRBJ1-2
CASSLPPGQGARILYGYTF
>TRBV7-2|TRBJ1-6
CASSLVRAEALHF
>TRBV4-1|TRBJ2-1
CASSQRFLAGGRSEQFF
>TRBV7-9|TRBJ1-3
CASSFTYGGSGNTIYF
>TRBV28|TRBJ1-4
CASSQRGEKLFF
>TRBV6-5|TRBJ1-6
CASSWTGWVSPLHF
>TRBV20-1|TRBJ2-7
CSASGTSNYEQYF
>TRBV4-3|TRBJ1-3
CASSQGDSSGNTIYF
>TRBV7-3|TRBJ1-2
CASSSPSGLGYTF